The entry below gives a single T cell receptor beta chain sequence along with its context. The CDR3 loop spans 13 amino acids. V gave up 6 bases and J gave up 3 bases, with 14 bases separating them. The V gene's germline CDR1 is DFQATT and CDR2 SNEGSKA (reference sequence). TCRdb used MiXCR to reprocess the 5' RACE reads, holding one entry per CDR3 protein. Here the sample spans 100,000 or so distinct CDR3 sequences, approximately 15% being singletons. The data are from a study of T cells of healthy individuals. The TCR originated in a human donor in good health. The chain is built from TRBV20-1 and TRBJ1-2; D is undetermined. The CDR3 loop is CSAYEEGYYGYTF. The CDR3 DNA reads TGCAGTGCGTACGAAGAGGGCTACTATGGCTACACCTTC.